Presented here are 10 T cell receptor beta chains from one specimen sequenced in a study of somatic mutations in cytotoxic T cells in rheumatoid arthritis (dated by TCRdb to about 2017). Receptors were amplified or captured by the immunoSEQ multiplex PCR assay. As stored in TCRdb, this immuneACCESS dataset retains in-frame rearrangements with V and J assigned. A fraction of the clones does not appear; measured against another copy, unresolved V genes explain less than half of the discrepancy, and the remainder lacks a known reason. The sample table records fewer than 15,000 clones; under 95% of these occur just once. Roughly 18% of the sample is held by the ten biggest clonotypes. Specimen: CD4+ T cells sorted from blood. The receptors derive from a man between 65 and 79 years old with rheumatoid arthritis.

The V call is TRBV2, the J call TRBJ1-2, with D possibly being TRBD1 (5 bases). The CDR3 loop spans 15 amino acids. The germline V gene encodes CDR1 SNHLY and CDR2 FYNNEI. V lost 6 bases and J lost 0, with 14 bases in between. The CDR3 loop is CASRGHLIANYGYTF. The DNA for the CDR3 is TGTGCCAGCAGAGGACACTTGATAGCTAACTATGGCTACACCTTC. Combining the CDR3 with reference TRBV2 and TRBJ1-2 gives the whole variable domain EPEVTQTPSHQVTQMGQEVILRCVPISNHLYFYWYRQILGQKVEFLVSFYNNEISEKSEIFDDQFSVERPDGSNFTLKIRSTKLEDSAMYFCASRGHLIANYGYTFGSGTRLTVV.

The rearrangement uses TRBV6-5 and TRBJ1-2; possibly TRBD1 for D (5 bases). Per germline, CDR1 MNHEY and CDR2 SVGAGI. The CDR3 is 15 amino acids. V was cut by 6 bases and J by 5 bases, with 19 bases left in between. CDR3 sequence: CASREVQKGRYGYTF. The CDR3 coding sequence is TGTGCCAGCAGAGAGGTACAGAAGGGGCGTTATGGCTACACCTTC.

The sample holds one count of this clone. The rearrangement uses TRBV2 and TRBJ1-5; TRBD1 is a possible D gene (5 bases). The V end lost 2 bases, the J end lost 2 bases, and 13 bases lay between the germline ends. CDR3 length: 16 amino acids. Per germline, CDR1 SNHLY and CDR2 FYNNEI. The CDR3 loop reads CASSEQGLGRNQPQHF. CDR3 coding DNA: TGTGCCAGCAGTGAACAGGGTTTAGGTCGCAATCAGCCCCAGCATTTT.

CDR3 loop: CASSVDRGQGTEAFF. The DNA for the CDR3 is TGTGCCAGCAGCGTAGACAGGGGGCAGGGCACTGAAGCTTTCTTT. This chain connects TRBV9 to TRBJ1-1; 9 bases line up with TRBD1. The J segment lost 4 bases and the V segment lost 0 bases, leaving 4 bases of the junction unmatched. Germline V gene sequence: CDR1 SGDLS, CDR2 YYNGEE. The CDR3 has 15 amino acids.

V is TRBV21-1 and J is TRBJ1-4; TRBD1, the table's D call, was not compared with the DNA. TRBV21-1 is a recognized pseudogene. The CDR3 length is 14 residues. The DNA for the CDR3 is TGTGCCAGCTACAGGGATTATACTAATGAAAAACTGTTTTTT. This sequence encodes CASYRDYTNEKLFF.

J is TRBJ2-7 and V is TRBV27; D may be TRBD1 (7 bases). The CDR3 runs to 14 residues. Germline V lookup: CDR1 MNHEY, CDR2 SMNVEV (reference sequence). V dropped 3 bases and J dropped 7 bases, with 16 bases sitting between them. CDR3 DNA sequence: TGTGCCAGCAGTTTGGAGGGGGCGCCTCAGGAGCAGTACTTC. It specifies CASSLEGAPQEQYF.

Here the CDR3 reads CASSYHNSVRNEQFF. Here the CDR3 DNA reads TGTGCCAGCAGTTACCACAATAGCGTCCGCAATGAGCAGTTCTTC. The chain carries TRBV6-5 and TRBJ2-1; the D gene is possibly TRBD2 (5 bases). The V gene's germline CDR1 is MNHEY and CDR2 SVGAGI. V dropped 2 bases and J dropped 6 bases, with 14 bases sitting between them. CDR3 length: 15 amino acids.

CDR3 in DNA: TGCGCCAGCAGCCCTCAGACAGTTAGCAATCAGCCCCAGCATTTT. Translation: CASSPQTVSNQPQHF. The chain links TRBV4-1 to TRBJ1-5, with D possibly being TRBD1 (5 bases). Trimming removed 4 bases from V and 0 bases from J, with 10 bases in between. The CDR3 is 15 amino acids. CDR1 is MGHRA and CDR2 is YSYEKL in the germline V gene.

The gene calls are TRBV18 and TRBJ1-5; D perhaps matches TRBD1 (5 bases). Trimming pared 2 bases from V and 6 bases from J, leaving 14 bases between. Germline CDR1 is KGHSH and CDR2 is LQKENI. CDR3 length: 15 residues. In DNA, the CDR3 is TGTGCCAGCTCACCAGGGCAGGGTGGGTTTCAGCCCCAGCATTTT. Its protein product is CASSPGQGGFQPQHF.

The genes are TRBV2 and TRBJ1-2; D is possibly TRBD1 (5 bases). V lost 3 bases to trimming and J lost 8 bases, with 16 bases between them. Germline values: CDR1 SNHLY, CDR2 FYNNEI. The CDR3 covers 14 residues. CDR3 amino acids: CASSEIWGDSGYTF. The CDR3 region has the DNA TGTGCCAGCAGTGAGATATGGGGGGACTCAGGCTACACCTTC.